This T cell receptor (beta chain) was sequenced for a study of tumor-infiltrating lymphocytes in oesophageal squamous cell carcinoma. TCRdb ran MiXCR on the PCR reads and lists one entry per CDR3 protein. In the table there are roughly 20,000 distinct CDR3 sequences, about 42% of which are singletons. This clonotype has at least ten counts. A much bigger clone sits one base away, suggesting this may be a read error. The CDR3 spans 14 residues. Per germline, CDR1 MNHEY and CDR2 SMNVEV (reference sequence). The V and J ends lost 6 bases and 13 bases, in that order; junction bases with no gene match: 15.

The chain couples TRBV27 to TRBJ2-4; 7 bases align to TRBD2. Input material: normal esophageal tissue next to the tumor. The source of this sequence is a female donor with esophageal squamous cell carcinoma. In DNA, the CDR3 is TGTGCCAGCAGCAGGGCGGGAGACTACAATGAGCAGTACTTC. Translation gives CASSRAGDYNEQYF.